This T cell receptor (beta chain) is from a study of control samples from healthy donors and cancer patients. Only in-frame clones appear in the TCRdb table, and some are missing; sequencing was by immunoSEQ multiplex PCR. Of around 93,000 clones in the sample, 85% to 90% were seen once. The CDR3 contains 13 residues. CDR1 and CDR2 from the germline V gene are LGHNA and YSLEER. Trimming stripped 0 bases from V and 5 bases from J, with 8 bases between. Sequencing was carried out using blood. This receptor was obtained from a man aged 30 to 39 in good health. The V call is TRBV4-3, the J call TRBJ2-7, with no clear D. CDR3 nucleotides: TGCGCCAGCAGCCAAGATCCGTCGAACGAGCAGTACTTC. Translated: CASSQDPSNEQYF.